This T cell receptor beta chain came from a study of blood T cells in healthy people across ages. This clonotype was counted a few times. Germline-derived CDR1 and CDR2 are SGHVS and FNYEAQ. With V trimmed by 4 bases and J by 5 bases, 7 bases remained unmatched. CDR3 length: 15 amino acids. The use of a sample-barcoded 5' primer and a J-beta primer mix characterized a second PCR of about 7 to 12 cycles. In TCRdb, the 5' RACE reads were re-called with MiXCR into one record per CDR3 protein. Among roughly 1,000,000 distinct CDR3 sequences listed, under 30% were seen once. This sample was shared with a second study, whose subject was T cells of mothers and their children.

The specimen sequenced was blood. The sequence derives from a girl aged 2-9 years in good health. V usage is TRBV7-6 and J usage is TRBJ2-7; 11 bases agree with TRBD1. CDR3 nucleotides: TGTGCCAGCAGCTCCTGGACAGGGGGCTACCACGAGCAGTACTTC. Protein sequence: CASSSWTGGYHEQYF.